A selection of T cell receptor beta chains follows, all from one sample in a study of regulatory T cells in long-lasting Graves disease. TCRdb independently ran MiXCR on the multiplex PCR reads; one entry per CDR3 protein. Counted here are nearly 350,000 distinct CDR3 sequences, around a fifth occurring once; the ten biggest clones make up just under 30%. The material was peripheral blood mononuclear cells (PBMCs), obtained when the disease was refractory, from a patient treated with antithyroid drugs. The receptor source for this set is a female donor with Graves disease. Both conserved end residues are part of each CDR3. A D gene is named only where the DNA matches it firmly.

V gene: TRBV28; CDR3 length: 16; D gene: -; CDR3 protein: CASSSWAGPLNYEQYF
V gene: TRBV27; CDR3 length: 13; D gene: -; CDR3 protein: CASSLSNTGELFF
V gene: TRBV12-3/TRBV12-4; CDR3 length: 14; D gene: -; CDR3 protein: CASSLAGFSYEQYF
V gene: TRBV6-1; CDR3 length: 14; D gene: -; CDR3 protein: CASSETKGPSPLHF
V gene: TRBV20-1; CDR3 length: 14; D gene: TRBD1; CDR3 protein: CSARDRGRGETQYF
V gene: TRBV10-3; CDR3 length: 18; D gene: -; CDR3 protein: CAISGGFSSSHNTGELFF
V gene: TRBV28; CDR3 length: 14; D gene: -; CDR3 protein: CASSLQGTGNTIYF
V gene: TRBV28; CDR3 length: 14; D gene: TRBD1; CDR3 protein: CASTPTGFQETQYF
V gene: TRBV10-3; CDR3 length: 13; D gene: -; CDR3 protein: CASGETGLYGYTF
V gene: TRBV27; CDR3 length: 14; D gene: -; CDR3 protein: CASSSTPESYEQYF
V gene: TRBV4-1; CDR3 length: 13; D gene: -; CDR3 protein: CASRGSLTETQYF
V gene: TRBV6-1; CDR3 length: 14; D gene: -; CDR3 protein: CASRGLGDIYGYTF
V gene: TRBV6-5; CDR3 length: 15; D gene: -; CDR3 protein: CASSYGTAMNTEAFF
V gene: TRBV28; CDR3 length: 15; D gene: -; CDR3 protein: CASSPADIAKNIQYF
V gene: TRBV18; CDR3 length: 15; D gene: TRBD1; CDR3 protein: CASSLGQGGTTEAFF
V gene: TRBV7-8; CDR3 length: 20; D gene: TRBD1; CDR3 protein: CASSLFSPGQRGYSNQPQHF
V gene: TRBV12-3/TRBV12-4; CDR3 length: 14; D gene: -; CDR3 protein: CASSLQGDNEKLFF
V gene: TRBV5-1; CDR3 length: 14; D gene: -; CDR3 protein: CASSLGRDNEKLFF
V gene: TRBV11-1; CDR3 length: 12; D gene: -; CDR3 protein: CASSLTPYEQYF
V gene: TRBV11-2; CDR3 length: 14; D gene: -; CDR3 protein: CASSLRAYNSPLHF
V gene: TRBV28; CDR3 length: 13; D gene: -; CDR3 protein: CAIDSLYTGELFF
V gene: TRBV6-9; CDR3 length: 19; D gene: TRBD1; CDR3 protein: CASSSRDRSLLSSYNEQFF
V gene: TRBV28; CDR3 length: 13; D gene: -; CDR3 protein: CASSTQGYYGYTF